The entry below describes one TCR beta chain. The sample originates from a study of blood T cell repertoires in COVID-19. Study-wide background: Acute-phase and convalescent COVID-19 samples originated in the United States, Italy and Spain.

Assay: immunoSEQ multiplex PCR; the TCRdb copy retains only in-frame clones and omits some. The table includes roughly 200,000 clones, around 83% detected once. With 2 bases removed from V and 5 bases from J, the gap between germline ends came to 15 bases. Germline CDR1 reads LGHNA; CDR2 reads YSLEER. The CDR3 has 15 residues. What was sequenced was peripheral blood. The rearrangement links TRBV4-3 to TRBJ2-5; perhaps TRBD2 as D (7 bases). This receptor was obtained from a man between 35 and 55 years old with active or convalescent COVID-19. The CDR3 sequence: CASSQNPGGRETQYF. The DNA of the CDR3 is TGCGCCAGCAGCCAAAATCCCGGGGGGCGGGAGACCCAGTACTTC.